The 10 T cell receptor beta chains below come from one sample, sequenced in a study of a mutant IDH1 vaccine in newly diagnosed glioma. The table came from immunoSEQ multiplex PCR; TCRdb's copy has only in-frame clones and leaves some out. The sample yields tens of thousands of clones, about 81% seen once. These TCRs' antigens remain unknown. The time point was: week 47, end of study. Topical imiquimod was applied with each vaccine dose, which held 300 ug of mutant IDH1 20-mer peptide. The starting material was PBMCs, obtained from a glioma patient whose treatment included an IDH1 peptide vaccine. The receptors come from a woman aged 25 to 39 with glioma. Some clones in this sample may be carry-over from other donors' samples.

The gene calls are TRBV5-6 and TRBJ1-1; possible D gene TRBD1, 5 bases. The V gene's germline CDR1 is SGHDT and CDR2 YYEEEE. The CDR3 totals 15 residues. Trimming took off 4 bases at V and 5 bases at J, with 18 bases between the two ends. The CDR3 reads CASSTLGGTGTEAFF. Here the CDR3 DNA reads TGTGCCAGCAGCACCCTCGGGGGGACGGGGACTGAAGCTTTCTTT.

CDR3 in amino acids: CASSSKRRGYHEQYF. The CDR3 DNA reads TGTGCCAGCAGTTCAAAGAGGAGAGGATACCACGAGCAGTACTTC. The chain combines TRBV6-6 with TRBJ2-7; unclear D gene. Trimming cost V 4 bases and J 5 bases, with 18 bases left between them. Germline CDR1 MNHNY, CDR2 SVGAGI (reference sequence). The CDR3 loop spans 15 amino acids.

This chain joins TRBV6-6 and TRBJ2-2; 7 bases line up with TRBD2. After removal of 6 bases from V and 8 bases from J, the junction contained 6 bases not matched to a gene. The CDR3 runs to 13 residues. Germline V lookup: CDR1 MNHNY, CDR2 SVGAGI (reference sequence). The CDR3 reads CASSRGGGGELFF. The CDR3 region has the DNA TGTGCCAGCAGCCGCGGGGGAGGTGGGGAGCTGTTTTTT.

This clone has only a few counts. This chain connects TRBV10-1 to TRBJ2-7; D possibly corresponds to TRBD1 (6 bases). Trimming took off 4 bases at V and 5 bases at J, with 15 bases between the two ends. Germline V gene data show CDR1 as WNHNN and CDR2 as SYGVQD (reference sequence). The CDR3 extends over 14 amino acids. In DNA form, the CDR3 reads TGCGCCAGCAGTGCAGGGGTCCTCTTCCACGAGCAGTACTTC. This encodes CASSAGVLFHEQYF.

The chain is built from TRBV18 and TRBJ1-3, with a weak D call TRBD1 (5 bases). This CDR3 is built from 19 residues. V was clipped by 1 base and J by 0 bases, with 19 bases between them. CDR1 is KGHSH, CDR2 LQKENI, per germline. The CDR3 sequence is CASSPQPFYQGSSGNTIYF. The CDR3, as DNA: TGTGCCAGCTCACCACAGCCGTTTTACCAGGGCTCCTCTGGAAACACCATATATTTT.

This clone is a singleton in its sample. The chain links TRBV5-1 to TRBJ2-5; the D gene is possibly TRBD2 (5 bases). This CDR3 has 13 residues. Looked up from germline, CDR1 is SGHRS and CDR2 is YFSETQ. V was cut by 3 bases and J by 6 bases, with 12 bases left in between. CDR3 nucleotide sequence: TGCGCCAGCAGCTGGACGGGGTCGAAGACCCAGTACTTC. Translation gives CASSWTGSKTQYF. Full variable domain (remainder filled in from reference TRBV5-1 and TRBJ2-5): KAGVTQTPRYLIKTRGQQVTLSCSPISGHRSVSWYQQTPGQGLQFLFEYFSETQRNKGNFPGRFSGRQFSNSRSEMNVSTLELGDSALYLCASSWTGSKTQYFGPGTRLLVL.

CDR3 sequence reads: CASSLPTGGWVNSPLHF. CDR3 DNA: TGTGCCAGCAGCCTACCCACGGGGGGCTGGGTTAATTCACCCCTCCACTTT. This chain links TRBV11-2 with TRBJ1-6, with D possibly TRBD1 on 6 matching bases. Trimming shortened V by 5 bases and J by 6 bases, and 20 bases separated the two germline ends. The CDR3 runs 17 residues. Germline V lookup: CDR1 SGHAT, CDR2 FQNNGV. The entire variable domain, with the rest obtained from reference TRBV11-2 and TRBJ1-6, is as follows: EAGVAQSPRYKIIEKRQSVAFWCNPISGHATLYWYQQILGQGPKLLIQFQNNGVVDDSQLPKDRFSAERLKGVDSTLKIQPAKLEDSAVYLCASSLPTGGWVNSPLHFGNGTRLTVT.

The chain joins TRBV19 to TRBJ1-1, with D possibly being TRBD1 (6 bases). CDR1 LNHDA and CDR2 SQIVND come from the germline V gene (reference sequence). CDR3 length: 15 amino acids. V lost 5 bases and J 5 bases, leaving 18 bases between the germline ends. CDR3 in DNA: TGTGCCAGTAGTTTAGCTTCCCGGGGGCGGACTGAAGCTTTCTTT. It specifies CASSLASRGRTEAFF. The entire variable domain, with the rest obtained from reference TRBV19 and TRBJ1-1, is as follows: DGGITQSPKYLFRKEGQNVTLSCEQNLNHDAMYWYRQDPGQGLRLIYYSQIVNDFQKGDIAEGYSVSREKKESFPLTVTSAQKNPTAFYLCASSLASRGRTEAFFGQGTRLTVV.

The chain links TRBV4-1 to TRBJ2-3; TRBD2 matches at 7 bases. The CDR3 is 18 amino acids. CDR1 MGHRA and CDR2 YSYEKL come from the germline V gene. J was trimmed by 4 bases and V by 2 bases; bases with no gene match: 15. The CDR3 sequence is CASSQLPGGRRGPDTQYF. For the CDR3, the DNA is TGCGCCAGCAGCCAACTTCCCGGCGGGAGACGGGGCCCAGATACGCAGTATTTT.

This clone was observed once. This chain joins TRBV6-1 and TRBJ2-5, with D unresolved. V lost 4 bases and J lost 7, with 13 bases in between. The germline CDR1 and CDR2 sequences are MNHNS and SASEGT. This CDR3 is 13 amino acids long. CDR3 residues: CASSVTETRTQYF. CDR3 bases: TGTGCCAGCAGTGTAACGGAAACGAGGACCCAGTACTTC.